This T cell receptor (beta chain) was captured by sequencing in a study of beta chain features in type 1 diabetes. Study overall: Sorted cells numbering approximately 110,000,000 were examined across all samples.

This clone occurred a few times. As yet, its antigen is unknown. Reverse transcription of all isolated RNA meant that expressed TCRB transcripts were sequenced. The method was immunoSEQ multiplex PCR; TCRdb's version includes in-frame clones alone and lacks a portion of them. The table shows some 200,000 clones, with 9.5% to 13% occurring only once. There are 13 residues in the CDR3. Trimming left V 4 bases short and J 5 bases short, with 10 bases between. Germline V gene sequence: CDR1 SGHRS, CDR2 YFSETQ. Whole-study findings and limits: PCR could preferentially amplify shorter templates, alike in patients and controls. The study left unresolved whether HLA type influences TCRB rearrangement.

The clonotype originates from a man between 18 and 29 years old in good health. The sequenced sample was central memory CD4+ T cells from blood. The chain joins TRBV5-1 to TRBJ1-5; the D is unclear. In DNA form, the CDR3 reads TGCGCCAGCAGCATTGACGGAGATCAGCCCCAGCATTTT. This translates into CASSIDGDQPQHF.